The clone carrying this T cell receptor beta chain came up a few times. Its cognate antigen is unknown. The data originate from a study of T-cell memory formation after mild COVID-19. Study-level information: Largely, TCR clusters stayed within a single donor. Study results and limitations: Several responding clones turned up in pre-infection memory, indicating that cross-reactive memory may have taken part. Day 15 to 85 contracting clones showed balanced CD4/CD8; day 15 to 37 expanders favored CD4+.

Researchers used 5'RACE with constant-segment primers to make TCR alpha and TCR beta cDNA libraries that carry sample barcodes and UMIs. Using its own MiXCR run on the 5' RACE reads, TCRdb lists one record per CDR3 protein. The sample lists some 190,000 distinct CDR3 sequences, 15% to 20% occurring once. The CDR3 has 19 residues. With V trimmed by 2 bases and J by 0 bases, 12 bases remained unmatched. Germline lookup yields CDR1 DFQATT and CDR2 SNEGSKA (reference sequence). The V gene is TRBV20-1, the J gene TRBJ2-3; TRBD2 aligns across 12 bases. The sequenced sample was PBMCs or a T cell subset sorted from them (not recorded which). The sequence came from an adult woman who had mild COVID-19 (a few samples of this study predate the infection). Cell type and time point are not known. CDR3 loop: CSARTLGLAGSGSTDTQYF. The CDR3 region has the DNA TGCAGTGCTAGAACACTCGGACTAGCGGGATCAGGAAGCACAGATACGCAGTATTTT.